This T cell receptor beta chain was found in a study of cytomegalovirus exposure and HLA in healthy donors. The table came from immunoSEQ multiplex PCR; TCRdb's copy has only in-frame clones and leaves some out. The sample records 150,000 to 200,000 clones, about 90% being singletons. From germline, CDR1 is LGHNA and CDR2 YNFKEQ. Trimming pared 5 bases from V and 1 base from J, leaving 10 bases between. CDR3 length: 14 amino acids. On this clone itself: As yet, its antigen is unknown.

Points from the study as a whole: A few CMV-associated chains proved CMV antigen-specific in vitro. Many donors shared some public TCRs, even though most TCR sequences were rare. According to a subsequent analysis, TCR clusters identified in the first cohort showed a tendency to co-occur across the 100 to 150 validation repertoires. The listing of about 150 TCR beta chains classed them as cytomegalovirus-associated.

The source material was PBMCs. The TCR sequence derives from a man aged 18 to 29 in good health and CMV-seropositive. The V and J genes are TRBV4-2 and TRBJ2-3; D is undetermined. Here the CDR3 reads CASSAAQGTDTQYF. The CDR3 coding sequence is TGTGCCAGCAGCGCCGCCCAGGGCACAGATACGCAGTATTTT.